This TCR beta chain originates from a study of blood T cell repertoires in COVID-19. In the study overall: Material from acute and convalescent COVID-19 was sourced from the United States, Italy and Spain. PBMCs, B-cell-depleted T cells, or T cells provided the cDNA or gDNA that made up the material.

The CDR3 loop spans 15 amino acids. Germline CDR1 SGHAT, CDR2 FQNNGV. The J segment lost 4 bases and the V segment lost 0 bases, leaving 4 bases of the junction unmatched. Authors' data handling: By means of reference gene primer amplification, nucleated cell counts were estimated. The protocol was immunoSEQ multiplex PCR, while the TCRdb copy is restricted to in-frame clones and leaves out a portion. The V and J calls and clone size come from that table; D and trimming were worked out from the DNA. This repertoire shows more than 200,000 clones, approximately 86% found once; its top ten account for approximately 1.7%.

Sequenced input: PBMCs or T cells enriched from blood (not recorded which). J is TRBJ1-2 and V is TRBV11-2; 8 nucleotides line up with TRBD1. The TCR was taken from a woman aged 45 to 65 who had recovered from COVID-19. In DNA, the CDR3 is TGTGCCAGCAGCTTAGAAGGGACAGGCGGCTATGGCTACACCTTC. It codes for CASSLEGTGGYGYTF.